These 11 T cell receptor beta chains share one sample of origin, sequenced in a study of shared clonotypes between healthy human individuals. The assay was immunoSEQ multiplex PCR, and TCRdb's table has in-frame clones only and misses some. Altogether around 2.1 million clones are present, approximately 95% being singletons, with the ten largest covering less than 0.15%. Sample: naive CD4+ T cells sorted from blood. The subset: CD45RA+ positively selected. The receptor set was obtained from a man between 18 and 29 years old in good health.

The chain has TRBV7-9 and TRBJ2-7; D not resolved. CDR1 is SEHNR and CDR2 is FQNEAQ in the germline V gene (reference sequence). V was clipped by 3 bases and J by 5 bases, with 8 bases between them. CDR3 size: 12 residues. CDR3 sequence (DNA): TGTGCCAGCAGCTTGGGCACCCACGAGCAGTACTTC. Protein sequence: CASSLGTHEQYF. The full variable domain, completed using reference TRBV7-9 and TRBJ2-7, is DTGVSQNPRHKITKRGQNVTFRCDPISEHNRLYWYRQTLGQGPEFLTYFQNEAQLEKSRLLSDRFSAERPKGSFSTLEIQRTEQGDSAMYLCASSLGTHEQYFGPGTRLTVT.

The chain links TRBV4-2 to TRBJ2-1; 9 nucleotides align to TRBD2. The CDR3 is 15 residues long. V shed 0 bases and J 10 bases; nucleotides not matched to a gene: 7. In germline, CDR1 is LGHNA, CDR2 YNFKEQ. CDR3 sequence (DNA): TGTGCCAGCAGCCAAGATCGAGCGGGGGGAATCGAGCAGTTCTTC. Protein sequence: CASSQDRAGGIEQFF.

The rearrangement links TRBV29-1 to TRBJ2-1; D call uncertain. The CDR3 totals 13 residues. V dropped 4 bases and J dropped 7 bases, with 14 bases sitting between them. The germline V gene encodes CDR1 SQVTM and CDR2 ANQGSEA. CDR3 DNA sequence: TGCAGCGTTGTGATTAGCTTTCGGAATGAGCAGTTCTTC. Its protein is CSVVISFRNEQFF.

CDR3 DNA: TGTGCCAGCAGCTTACAGGCTAGCGACACCGGGGAGCTGTTTTTT. Its translation: CASSLQASDTGELFF. This rearrangement joins TRBV7-2 to TRBJ2-2, with D possibly TRBD2 on 6 matching bases. The CDR3 contains 15 residues. Per germline, CDR1 SGHTA and CDR2 FQGNSA. V gave up 2 bases and J gave up 3 bases, with 10 bases separating them.

As regards this clone: At the DNA level, this CDR3 is encoded by other sequences in the same sample as well. The chain has TRBV29-1 and TRBJ2-3, with 7 positions matching TRBD1. Germline loops: CDR1 SQVTM, CDR2 ANQGSEA. Trimming removed 4 bases from V and 3 bases from J; junction bases left unmatched: 7. This CDR3 region has 14 residues. DNA for the CDR3: TGCAGCGTTGGGAGGACAGGCGGTACAGATACGCAGTATTTT. Translation: CSVGRTGGTDTQYF.

The chain recombines TRBV19 with TRBJ2-7; 12 nucleotides align to TRBD1. Germline loops: CDR1 LNHDA, CDR2 SQIVND (reference sequence). V shed 5 bases, J shed 3 bases, and the junction held 8 bases outside the gene matches. CDR3 length equals 16 residues. The CDR3 here is CASSPPGQGAVYEQYF. The DNA of the CDR3 is TGTGCCAGTAGTCCTCCGGGACAGGGGGCAGTCTACGAGCAGTACTTC.

Turning to this clone: Other DNA sequences in this sample translate to the same CDR3. The genes are TRBV18 and TRBJ2-7; TRBD2 agrees at 12 bases. Germline assignment: CDR1 KGHSH and CDR2 LQKENI. The CDR3 has 15 residues. Unmatched junction bases numbered 0, after V lost 0 bases and J lost 3 bases. DNA of the CDR3: TGTGCCAGCTCACCACCGGGACTAGCGGGCTACGAGCAGTACTTC. Residues: CASSPPGLAGYEQYF. Complete variable domain (other parts from reference TRBV18 and TRBJ2-7): NAGVMQNPRHLVRRRGQEARLRCSPMKGHSHVYWYRQLPEEGLKFMVYLQKENIIDESGMPKERFSAEFPKEGPSILRIQQVVRGDSAAYFCASSPPGLAGYEQYFGPGTRLTVT.

About this clone: Additional DNA sequences in this sample encode the identical CDR3. This chain links TRBV27 with TRBJ1-2; 8 bases map to TRBD1. Germline CDR1 and CDR2: MNHEY and SMNVEV (reference sequence). This CDR3 is built from 15 residues. The V gene end was trimmed by 2 bases and the J gene end by 0 bases; junction bases not matched to a gene: 2. The CDR3: CASSLGQGTNYGYTF. The CDR3 DNA is TGTGCCAGCAGTTTAGGACAGGGCACTAACTATGGCTACACCTTC.

CDR3 sequence (DNA): TGCGCCAGCAGAGGTTTAGCGACTTACAATGAGCAGTTCTTC. Residues: CASRGLATYNEQFF. This chain links TRBV5-1 with TRBJ2-1, with a possible D match to TRBD2 (5 bases). This CDR3 comprises 14 residues. The V gene lost 5 bases and the J gene lost 4 bases, with 13 bases spanning the gap. In germline, CDR1 is SGHRS, CDR2 YFSETQ.

This clone was seen a single time. At one of its ends the junction is not consistent with the germline gene, which may arise from a read error. This chain joins TRBV10-3 and TRBJ1-1; D is uncertain. This CDR3 is 13 amino acids long. Per the germline V gene, CDR1 is ENHRY and CDR2 is SYGVKD. The CDR3 sequence is CAITAAEGSEGFF. DNA for the CDR3: TGTGCCATCACAGCCGCTGAGGGATCTGAAGGTTTCTTT.

The chain has TRBV5-4 and TRBJ1-5; TRBD1 might be the D (5 bases). V lost 0 bases and J lost 3, with 10 bases in between. The CDR3 spans 15 residues. Germline V gene sequence: CDR1 SGHNT, CDR2 YYREEE (reference sequence). The CDR3 spells CASSLGGRANQPQHF. In DNA form, the CDR3 reads TGTGCCAGCAGCTTGGGGGGCAGGGCCAATCAGCCCCAGCATTTT.